The clone carrying this T cell receptor (beta chain) has a handful of counts. The entry originates in a study of T cells after yellow fever vaccination. One entry per CDR3 protein results from TCRdb running MiXCR on the 5' RACE reads. The sample gives about 400,000 distinct CDR3 sequences, around a tenth of which show up once; about 17% is in the top ten. Germline CDR1 is SNHLY and CDR2 is FYNNEI. The CDR3 has 16 residues. The junction had 16 bases not matched to a gene; V was cut back by 6 bases and J by 8 bases. This sequence originates from a man aged 18 to 29 who received the YFV17D yellow fever vaccine. The sequencing here drew on PBMCs, taken on the day of the first yellow fever vaccination. The chain recombines TRBV2 with TRBJ2-3; the match to TRBD2 covers 8 bases. CDR3 nucleotide sequence: TGTGCCAGCAGCAAGGAGCGGGGACTAGTCGGGCTTACGCAGTATTTT. Translated, it gives CASSKERGLVGLTQYF. Full variable domain (remainder filled in from reference TRBV2 and TRBJ2-3): EPEVTQTPSHQVTQMGQEVILRCVPISNHLYFYWYRQILGQKVEFLVSFYNNEISEKSEIFDDQFSVERPDGSNFTLKIRSTKLEDSAMYFCASSKERGLVGLTQYFGPGTRLTVL.